These 7 T cell receptor beta chains share one sample of origin, sequenced in a study of CD8 T cells in Susac syndrome. Reverse transcription of roughly 0.5 to 1 ug RNA used random hexamers. One entry per CDR3 protein results from TCRdb running MiXCR on the immunoSEQ multiplex PCR reads. The profile shows 150,000 to 190,000 distinct CDR3 sequences, nearly 97% of them singletons. The sequenced material came from CD8+ T cells from PBMCs. These TCRs come from a human donor with multiple sclerosis.

The chain recombines TRBV7-3 with TRBJ2-3; D not resolved. This CDR3 has 12 residues. Germline values: CDR1 SGHTA, CDR2 FQGTGA. Trimming cost V 4 bases and J 6 bases, with 8 bases left between them. DNA of the CDR3: TGTGCCAGCAGCTCCTCTCGGGATACGCAGTATTTT. Amino acid sequence: CASSSSRDTQYF.

The rearrangement joins TRBV9 to TRBJ2-1, with TRBD2 matching over 9 bases. Germline values: CDR1 SGDLS, CDR2 YYNGEE. Losses at the gene ends were 4 bases for V and 3 bases for J; bases not matched to a gene: 11. The CDR3 runs 17 residues. DNA of the CDR3: TGTGCCAGCAGCATTAGAGCGGGGGGAGACGTCTACAATGAGCAGTTCTTC. Translating gives CASSIRAGGDVYNEQFF.

The chain joins TRBV3-1 to TRBJ2-7; TRBD2 is a possible D gene (6 bases). The CDR3 is 15 amino acids. The V and J ends lost 1 base and 4 bases respectively, with 14 bases between them. Germline V CDR1 and CDR2: LGHDT, YNNKEL (reference sequence). The CDR3, as DNA: TGTGCCAGCAGCCAAGGGGGACTCCCCGGATACGAGCAGTACGTC. Its translation is CASSQGGLPGYEQYV.

V usage is TRBV6-2 or TRBV6-3 and J usage is TRBJ2-1, with D hard to call. This CDR3 spans 16 amino acids. Trimming stripped 2 bases from V and 2 bases from J, with 13 bases between. The germline CDR1 and CDR2 sequences are MNHEY and SVGEGT. CDR3 amino acids: CASSYLAVRAYNEQFF. DNA for the CDR3: TGTGCCAGCAGTTACCTCGCAGTAAGAGCCTACAATGAGCAGTTCTTC.

This sequence joins TRBV19 and TRBJ1-1; D uncertain. V gave up 4 bases and J gave up 5 bases, with 17 bases separating them. The CDR3 totals 15 residues. Germline V gives CDR1 LNHDA, CDR2 SQIVND (reference sequence). Here the CDR3 DNA reads TGTGCCAGTAGTACCCCCGGGGTGAGTGAGACTGAAGCTTTCTTT. Translated: CASSTPGVSETEAFF. Drawing the rest from reference TRBV19 and TRBJ1-1, the complete variable domain is DGGITQSPKYLFRKEGQNVTLSCEQNLNHDAMYWYRQDPGQGLRLIYYSQIVNDFQKGDIAEGYSVSREKKESFPLTVTSAQKNPTAFYLCASSTPGVSETEAFFGQGTRLTVV.

The CDR3 DNA reads TGTGCCAGCTCGTTGGGGACAGGGCCTTTTAATTCACCCCTCCACTTT. Translated: CASSLGTGPFNSPLHF. V usage is TRBV18 and J usage is TRBJ1-6, with 9 positions matching TRBD1. The germline gives CDR1 KGHSH, CDR2 LQKENI. Trimming removed 6 bases from V and 6 bases from J; junction bases left unmatched: 9. This CDR3 contains 16 residues. Full variable domain (missing parts from reference TRBV18 and TRBJ1-6): NAGVMQNPRHLVRRRGQEARLRCSPMKGHSHVYWYRQLPEEGLKFMVYLQKENIIDESGMPKERFSAEFPKEGPSILRIQQVVRGDSAAYFCASSLGTGPFNSPLHFGNGTRLTVT.

The V gene is TRBV2, the J gene TRBJ2-5; D gene uncertain. Trimming shortened V by 6 bases and J by 0 bases, and 8 bases separated the two germline ends. There are 13 residues in the CDR3. Germline V lookup: CDR1 SNHLY, CDR2 FYNNEI. The CDR3 coding sequence is TGTGCCAGCAGCGACAAATACCAAGAGACCCAGTACTTC. Encoded protein: CASSDKYQETQYF.